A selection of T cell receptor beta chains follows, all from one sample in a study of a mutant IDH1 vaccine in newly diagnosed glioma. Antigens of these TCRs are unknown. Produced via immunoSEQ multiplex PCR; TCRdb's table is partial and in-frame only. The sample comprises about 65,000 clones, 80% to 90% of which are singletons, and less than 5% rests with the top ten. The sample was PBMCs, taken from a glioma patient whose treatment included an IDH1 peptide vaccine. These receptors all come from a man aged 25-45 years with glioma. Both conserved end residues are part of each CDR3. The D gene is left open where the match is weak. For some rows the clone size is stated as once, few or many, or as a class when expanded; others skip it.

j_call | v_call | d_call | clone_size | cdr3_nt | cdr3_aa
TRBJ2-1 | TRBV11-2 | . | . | TGTGCCAGCAGCTTCTTTCCAGGAAGGCCCTACAATGAGCAGTTCTTC | CASSFFPGRPYNEQFF
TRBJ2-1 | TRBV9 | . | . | TGTGCCAGCACCCCCAACAGCGGATTGGACAATGAGCAGTTCTTC | CASTPNSGLDNEQFF
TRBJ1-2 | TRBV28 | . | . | TGTGCCAGCAGTCAGCGAGGATGGGGCAGGACAGACTATGGCTACACCTTC | CASSQRGWGRTDYGYTF
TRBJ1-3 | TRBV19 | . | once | TGTGCCAGTAATCGGGGATTGCGGTCAGACACCATATATTTT | CASNRGLRSDTIYF
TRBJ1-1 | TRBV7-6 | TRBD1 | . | TGTGCCAGCAGCTTACCGGGGACAGAACTTATGAACACTGAAGCTTTCTTT | CASSLPGTELMNTEAFF
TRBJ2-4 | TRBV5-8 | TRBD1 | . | TGTGCCAGCAGCTTGCTAGGACAGGGATTAGCCAAAAACATTCAGTACTTC | CASSLLGQGLAKNIQYF
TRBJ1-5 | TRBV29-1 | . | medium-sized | TGCAGCGTGGCCCCTGAGGGGAGGAACCAGCCCCAGCATTTT | CSVAPEGRNQPQHF
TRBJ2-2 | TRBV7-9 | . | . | TGTGCCAGCAGCAAGGGAAGGCAAGGGGCTACCGGGGAGCTGTTTTTT | CASSKGRQGATGELFF
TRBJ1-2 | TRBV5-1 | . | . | TGCGCCAGCAGCTTGGGACAATTTAACTATGGCTACACCTTC | CASSLGQFNYGYTF
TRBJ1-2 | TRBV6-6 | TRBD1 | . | TGTGCCAGCACCTACCTAGGGACAGGGGGTAGTGGCTACACCTTC | CASTYLGTGGSGYTF